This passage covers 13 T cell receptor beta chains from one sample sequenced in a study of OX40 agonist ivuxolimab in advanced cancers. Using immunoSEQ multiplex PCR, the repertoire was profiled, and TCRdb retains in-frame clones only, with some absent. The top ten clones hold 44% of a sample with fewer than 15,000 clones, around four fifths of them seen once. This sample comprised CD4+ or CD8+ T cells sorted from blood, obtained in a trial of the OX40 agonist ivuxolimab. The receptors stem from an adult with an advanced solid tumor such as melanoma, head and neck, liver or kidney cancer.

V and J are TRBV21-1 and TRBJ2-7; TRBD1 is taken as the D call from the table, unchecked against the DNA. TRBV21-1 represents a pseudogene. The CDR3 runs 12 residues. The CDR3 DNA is TGTGCCAGCAGCAAAGCGGACAGACCGAGGTACTTC. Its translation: CASSKADRPRYF.

The CDR3 loop is CASSSPQNTEAFF. CDR3 bases: TGCGCCAGCAGCTCTCCGCAGAACACTGAAGCTTTCTTT. The chain has TRBV5-1 and TRBJ1-1; D gene unclear. The germline CDR1 and CDR2 sequences are SGHRS and YFSETQ. V was clipped by 3 bases and J by 1 base, with 7 bases between them. This CDR3 has 13 amino acids. The full variable domain, its missing parts supplied by reference TRBV5-1 and TRBJ1-1, is KAGVTQTPRYLIKTRGQQVTLSCSPISGHRSVSWYQQTPGQGLQFLFEYFSETQRNKGNFPGRFSGRQFSNSRSEMNVSTLELGDSALYLCASSSPQNTEAFFGQGTRLTVV.

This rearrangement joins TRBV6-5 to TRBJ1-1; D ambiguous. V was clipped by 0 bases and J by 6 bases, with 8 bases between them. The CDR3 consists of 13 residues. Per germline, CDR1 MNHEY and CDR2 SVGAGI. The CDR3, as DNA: TGTGCCAGCAGTTACTCGAACCTCCCTGAAGCTTTCTTT. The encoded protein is CASSYSNLPEAFF.

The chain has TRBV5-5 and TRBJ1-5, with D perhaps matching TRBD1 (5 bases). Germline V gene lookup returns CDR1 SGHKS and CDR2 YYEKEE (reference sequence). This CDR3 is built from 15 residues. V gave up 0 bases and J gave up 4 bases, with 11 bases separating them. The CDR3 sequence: CASSLAGTKNQPQHF. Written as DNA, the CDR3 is TGTGCCAGCAGCTTGGCTGGGACCAAGAATCAGCCCCAGCATTTT.

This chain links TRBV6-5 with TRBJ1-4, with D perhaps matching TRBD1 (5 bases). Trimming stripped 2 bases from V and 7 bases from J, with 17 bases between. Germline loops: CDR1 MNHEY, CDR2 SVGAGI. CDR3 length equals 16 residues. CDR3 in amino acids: CASSYASGTRGEKLFF. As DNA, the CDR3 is TGTGCCAGCAGTTACGCCTCCGGGACCCGGGGTGAAAAACTGTTTTTT.

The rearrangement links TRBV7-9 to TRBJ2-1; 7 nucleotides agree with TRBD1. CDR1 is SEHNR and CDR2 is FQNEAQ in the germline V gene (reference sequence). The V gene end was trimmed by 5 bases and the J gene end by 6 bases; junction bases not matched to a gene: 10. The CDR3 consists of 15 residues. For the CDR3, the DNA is TGTGCCAGCAGCACCCAGACAGGGTATCGCAATGAGCAGTTCTTC. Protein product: CASSTQTGYRNEQFF.

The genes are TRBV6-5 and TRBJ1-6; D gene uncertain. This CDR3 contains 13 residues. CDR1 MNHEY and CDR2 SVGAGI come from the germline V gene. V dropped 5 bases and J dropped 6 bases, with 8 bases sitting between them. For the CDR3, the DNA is TGTGCCAGCAGTCCCGGGGTTAATTCACCCCTCCACTTT. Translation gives CASSPGVNSPLHF.

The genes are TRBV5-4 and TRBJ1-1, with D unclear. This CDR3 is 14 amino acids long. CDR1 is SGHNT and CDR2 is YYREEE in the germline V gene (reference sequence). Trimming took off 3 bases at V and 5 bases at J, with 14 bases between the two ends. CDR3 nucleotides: TGTGCCAGCAGCTCAGTGGAAGGGTCGACTGAAGCTTTCTTT. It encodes CASSSVEGSTEAFF. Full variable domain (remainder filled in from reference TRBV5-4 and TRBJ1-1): ETGVTQSPTHLIKTRGQQVTLRCSSQSGHNTVSWYQQALGQGPQFIFQYYREEENGRGNFPPRFSGLQFPNYSSELNVNALELDDSALYLCASSSVEGSTEAFFGQGTRLTVV.

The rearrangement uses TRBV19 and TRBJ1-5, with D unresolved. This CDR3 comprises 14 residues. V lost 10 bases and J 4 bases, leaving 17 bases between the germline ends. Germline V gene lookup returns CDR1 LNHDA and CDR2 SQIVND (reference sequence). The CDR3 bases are TGTGCCACCAACGGGTGGGGAGAGAATCAGCCCCAGCATTTT. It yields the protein CATNGWGENQPQHF. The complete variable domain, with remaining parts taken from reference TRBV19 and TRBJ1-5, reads DGGITQSPKYLFRKEGQNVTLSCEQNLNHDAMYWYRQDPGQGLRLIYYSQIVNDFQKGDIAEGYSVSREKKESFPLTVTSAQKNPTAFYLCATNGWGENQPQHFGDGTRLSIL.

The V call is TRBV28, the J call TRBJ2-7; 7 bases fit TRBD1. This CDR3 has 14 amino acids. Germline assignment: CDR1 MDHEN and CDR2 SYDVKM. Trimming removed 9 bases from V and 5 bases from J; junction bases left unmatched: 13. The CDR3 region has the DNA TGTGCCAGTCTTGGTTCCAGGGGGTTCCACGAGCAGTACTTC. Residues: CASLGSRGFHEQYF.

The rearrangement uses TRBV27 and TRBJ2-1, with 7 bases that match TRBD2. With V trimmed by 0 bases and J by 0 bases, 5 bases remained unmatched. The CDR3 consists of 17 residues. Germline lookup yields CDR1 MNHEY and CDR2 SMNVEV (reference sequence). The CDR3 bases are TGTGCCAGCAGTTTATCCTCCGCGGGGGACTCCTACAATGAGCAGTTCTTC. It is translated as CASSLSSAGDSYNEQFF.

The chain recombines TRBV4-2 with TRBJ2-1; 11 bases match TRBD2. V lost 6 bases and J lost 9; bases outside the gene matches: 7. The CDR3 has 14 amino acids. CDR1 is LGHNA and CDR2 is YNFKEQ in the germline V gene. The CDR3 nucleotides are TGTGCCAGCAGAGTGGCTAGCGGGGGGAGTGAGCAGTTCTTC. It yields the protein CASRVASGGSEQFF.

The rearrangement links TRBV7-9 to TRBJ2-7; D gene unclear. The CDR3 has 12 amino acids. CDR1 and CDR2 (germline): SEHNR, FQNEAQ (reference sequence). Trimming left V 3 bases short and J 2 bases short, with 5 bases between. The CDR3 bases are TGTGCCAGCAGCTTTACGACCTACGAGCAGTACTTC. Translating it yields CASSFTTYEQYF.